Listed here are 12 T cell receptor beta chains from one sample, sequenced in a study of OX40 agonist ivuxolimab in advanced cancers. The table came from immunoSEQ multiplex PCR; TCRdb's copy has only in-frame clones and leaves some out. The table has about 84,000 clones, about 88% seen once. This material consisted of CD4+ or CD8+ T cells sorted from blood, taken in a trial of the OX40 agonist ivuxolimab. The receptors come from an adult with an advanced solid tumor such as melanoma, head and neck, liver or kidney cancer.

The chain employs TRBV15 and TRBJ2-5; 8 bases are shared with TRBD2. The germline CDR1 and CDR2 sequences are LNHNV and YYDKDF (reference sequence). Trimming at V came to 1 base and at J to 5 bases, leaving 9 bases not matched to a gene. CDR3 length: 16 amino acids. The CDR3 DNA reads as TGTGCCACCAGCAGAGGGAGCGGGAGTGGCGTGGAGACCCAGTACTTC. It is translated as CATSRGSGSGVETQYF.

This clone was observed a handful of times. CDR3 DNA sequence: TGTGCCAGCAGCTCCAGCTCGGGGGGAATAACCGAGCAGTACGTC. This codes for CASSSSSGGITEQYV. This chain uses TRBV5-6 with TRBJ2-7, with 7 bases lining up with TRBD2. The ends lost 3 bases at V and 6 bases at J; junction bases unmatched: 12. The germline CDR1 and CDR2 sequences are SGHDT and YYEEEE. This CDR3 is 15 amino acids long.

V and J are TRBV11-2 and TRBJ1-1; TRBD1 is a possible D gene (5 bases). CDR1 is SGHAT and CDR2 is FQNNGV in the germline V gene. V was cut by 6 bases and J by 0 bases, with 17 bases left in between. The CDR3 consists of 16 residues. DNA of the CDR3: TGTGCCAGCAGTACCTCGAGGGGTAGTTTGAACACTGAAGCTTTCTTT. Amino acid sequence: CASSTSRGSLNTEAFF. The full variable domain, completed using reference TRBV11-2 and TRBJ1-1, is EAGVAQSPRYKIIEKRQSVAFWCNPISGHATLYWYQQILGQGPKLLIQFQNNGVVDDSQLPKDRFSAERLKGVDSTLKIQPAKLEDSAVYLCASSTSRGSLNTEAFFGQGTRLTVV.

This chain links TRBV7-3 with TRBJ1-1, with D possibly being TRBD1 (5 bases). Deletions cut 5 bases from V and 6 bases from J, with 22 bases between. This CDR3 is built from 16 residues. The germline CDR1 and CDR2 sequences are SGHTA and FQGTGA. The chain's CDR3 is CASSPTIPPRGAEAFF. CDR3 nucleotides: TGTGCCAGCAGCCCCACAATACCCCCGCGGGGCGCTGAAGCTTTCTTT.

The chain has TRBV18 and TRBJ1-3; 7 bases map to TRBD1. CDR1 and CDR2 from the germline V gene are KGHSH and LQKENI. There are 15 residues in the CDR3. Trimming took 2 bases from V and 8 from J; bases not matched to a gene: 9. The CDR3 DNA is TGTGCCAGCTCACCAATGGGACAGAAGGGAGACACCATATATTTT. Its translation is CASSPMGQKGDTIYF.

This CDR3 reads CATGGGQGDTGELFF. DNA of the CDR3: TGTGCCACCGGAGGGGGACAAGGGGACACCGGGGAGCTGTTTTTT. The genes are TRBV2 and TRBJ2-2; D could derive from TRBD1 or TRBD2 (6 bases each). V was cut by 10 bases and J by 3 bases, with 18 bases left in between. CDR1 and CDR2 (germline): SNHLY, FYNNEI. This CDR3 is 15 amino acids long.

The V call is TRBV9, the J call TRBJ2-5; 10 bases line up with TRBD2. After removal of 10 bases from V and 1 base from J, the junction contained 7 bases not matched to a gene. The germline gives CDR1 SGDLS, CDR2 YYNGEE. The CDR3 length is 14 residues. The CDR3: CAGGSGRPQETQYF. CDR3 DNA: TGTGCCGGGGGTAGCGGGAGGCCCCAAGAGACCCAGTACTTC.

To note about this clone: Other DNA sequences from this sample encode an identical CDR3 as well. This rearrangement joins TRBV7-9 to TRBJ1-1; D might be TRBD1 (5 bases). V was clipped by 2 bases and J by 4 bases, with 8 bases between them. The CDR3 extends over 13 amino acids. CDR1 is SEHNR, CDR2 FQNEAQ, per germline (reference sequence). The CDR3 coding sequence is TGTGCCAGCAGCTTACAGGGTTTCACTGAAGCTTTCTTT. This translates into CASSLQGFTEAFF.

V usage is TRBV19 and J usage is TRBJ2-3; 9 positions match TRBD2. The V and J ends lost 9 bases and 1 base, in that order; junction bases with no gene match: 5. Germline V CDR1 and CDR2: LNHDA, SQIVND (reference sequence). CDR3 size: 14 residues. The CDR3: CASKKRGGTDTQYF. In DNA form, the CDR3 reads TGTGCCAGCAAAAAGCGGGGGGGCACAGATACGCAGTATTTT.

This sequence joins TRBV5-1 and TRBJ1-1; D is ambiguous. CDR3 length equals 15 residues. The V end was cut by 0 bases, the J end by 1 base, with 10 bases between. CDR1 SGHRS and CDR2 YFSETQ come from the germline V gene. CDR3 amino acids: CASSLVAGKNTEAFF. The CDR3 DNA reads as TGCGCCAGCAGCTTGGTCGCAGGTAAGAACACTGAAGCTTTCTTT.

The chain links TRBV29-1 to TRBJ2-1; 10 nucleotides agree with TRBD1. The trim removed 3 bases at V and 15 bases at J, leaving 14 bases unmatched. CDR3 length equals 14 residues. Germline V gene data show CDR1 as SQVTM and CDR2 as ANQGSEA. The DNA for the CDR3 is TGCAGCGTTGAGAGAGACAGGGGGCCGCCAAAGGGGTTCTTC. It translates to CSVERDRGPPKGFF.

For the CDR3, the DNA is TGTGCCAGCGATCGATTCTACGAGCAGTACTTC. This encodes CASDRFYEQYF. This chain joins TRBV2 and TRBJ2-7, with unresolved D. The CDR3 covers 11 residues. From germline, CDR1 is SNHLY and CDR2 FYNNEI. V shed 8 bases and J shed 3 bases, with 8 bases lying between them.